A selection of T cell receptor beta chains follows, all from one sample in a study of shared clonotypes between healthy human individuals. Repertoires were generated with immunoSEQ multiplex PCR, while TCRdb's copy carries only in-frame clones and drops some. This sample has about 2.5 million clones, with around 92% found just once. Input material: naive CD4+ T cells from PBMCs. These receptors all stem from a man aged 18 to 29 in good health. Some clones in this sample may be carry-over from other donors' samples. Both conserved end residues are part of each CDR3. A D gene is named only where the DNA matches it firmly. Size is stated for part of the rows, as once, few or many counts, or as a class when the clone is expanded.

j_call: TRBJ2-7
clone_size: NA
v_call: TRBV6-1
d_call: NA
cdr3_aa: CASSEPLRIYEQYF
cdr3_nt: TGTGCCAGCAGTGAACCTCTCAGGATCTACGAGCAGTACTTC

j_call: TRBJ2-7
clone_size: NA
v_call: TRBV11-2
d_call: NA
cdr3_aa: CASSPPAGRYEQYF
cdr3_nt: TGTGCCAGCAGCCCCCCAGCAGGGCGGTACGAGCAGTACTTC

j_call: TRBJ2-7
clone_size: NA
v_call: TRBV18
d_call: TRBD2
cdr3_aa: CASSPPVGQAGVWYYEQYF
cdr3_nt: TGTGCCAGCTCACCACCGGTGGGGCAAGCGGGAGTATGGTACTACGAGCAGTACTTC

j_call: TRBJ2-7
clone_size: once
v_call: TRBV5-1
d_call: NA
cdr3_aa: CASSLDSPLYEQYF
cdr3_nt: TGCGCCAGCAGCTTGGACAGTCCCCTATACGAGCAGTACTTC

j_call: TRBJ2-5
clone_size: NA
v_call: TRBV19
d_call: TRBD1
cdr3_aa: CASSTTGTGKETQYF
cdr3_nt: TGTGCCAGTAGCACAACCGGGACAGGGAAAGAGACCCAGTACTTC

j_call: TRBJ2-2
clone_size: NA
v_call: TRBV7-2
d_call: NA
cdr3_aa: CASSSSTVNTGELFF
cdr3_nt: TGTGCCAGCAGCTCGTCGACGGTGAACACCGGGGAGCTGTTTTTT

j_call: TRBJ2-7
clone_size: NA
v_call: TRBV10-3
d_call: TRBD2
cdr3_aa: CAISEGFTSGSYEQYF
cdr3_nt: TGTGCCATCAGTGAAGGGTTCACTAGCGGGAGTTACGAGCAGTACTTC

j_call: TRBJ2-7
clone_size: NA
v_call: TRBV30
d_call: NA
cdr3_aa: CAWVEEQYF
cdr3_nt: TGTGCCTGGGTCGAGGAGCAGTACTTC

j_call: TRBJ2-6
clone_size: NA
v_call: TRBV5-1
d_call: NA
cdr3_aa: CASSPGPRNSGANVLTF
cdr3_nt: TGCGCCAGCAGCCCAGGACCCCGCAACTCTGGGGCCAACGTCCTGACTTTC

j_call: TRBJ2-1
clone_size: once
v_call: TRBV7-6
d_call: NA
cdr3_aa: CASMAGSYNEQFF
cdr3_nt: TGTGCCAGCATGGCGGGATCCTACAATGAGCAGTTCTTC

j_call: TRBJ1-3
clone_size: NA
v_call: TRBV29-1
d_call: NA
cdr3_aa: CSVEAGQTSGNTIYF
cdr3_nt: TGCAGCGTTGAAGCGGGTCAGACATCTGGAAACACCATATATTTT

j_call: TRBJ1-1
clone_size: NA
v_call: TRBV11-3
d_call: TRBD1
cdr3_aa: CASSLGGTDNTEAFF
cdr3_nt: TGTGCCAGCAGCTTAGGCGGGACAGACAACACTGAAGCTTTCTTT

j_call: TRBJ2-7
clone_size: NA
v_call: TRBV27
d_call: NA
cdr3_aa: CASSSRPYEQYF
cdr3_nt: TGTGCCAGCAGTTCCCGCCCCTACGAGCAGTACTTC

j_call: TRBJ2-7
clone_size: NA
v_call: TRBV11-2
d_call: NA
cdr3_aa: CASSLGTLGGHSYEQYF
cdr3_nt: TGTGCCAGCAGCTTAGGCACCCTAGGGGGGCATTCCTACGAGCAGTACTTC

j_call: TRBJ1-2
clone_size: once
v_call: TRBV6-6
d_call: NA
cdr3_aa: CASSYSSAAYGYTF
cdr3_nt: TGTGCCAGCAGTTACTCTTCGGCAGCCTATGGCTACACCTTC

j_call: TRBJ2-5
clone_size: NA
v_call: TRBV5-4
d_call: TRBD1
cdr3_aa: CASSSALAGGETQYF
cdr3_nt: TGTGCCAGCAGCTCCGCCCTCGCAGGGGGAGAGACCCAGTACTTC

j_call: TRBJ2-6
clone_size: NA
v_call: TRBV27
d_call: NA
cdr3_aa: CASSHRGRGTGANVLTF
cdr3_nt: TGTGCCAGCAGCCATAGGGGGCGGGGGACTGGGGCCAACGTCCTGACTTTC

j_call: TRBJ2-7
clone_size: NA
v_call: TRBV11-3
d_call: TRBD2
cdr3_aa: CASSPTTSGRGHEQYF
cdr3_nt: TGTGCCAGCAGCCCTACCACTAGCGGGAGAGGGCACGAGCAGTACTTC

j_call: TRBJ1-1
clone_size: once
v_call: TRBV5-1
d_call: NA
cdr3_aa: CASSLGPRENTEAFF
cdr3_nt: TGCGCCAGCAGCTTGGGTCCCCGAGAGAACACTGAAGCTTTCTTT

j_call: TRBJ1-1
clone_size: NA
v_call: TRBV5-1
d_call: NA
cdr3_aa: CASSLVEGTEAFF
cdr3_nt: TGCGCCAGCAGCTTGGTCGAGGGCACTGAAGCTTTCTTT

j_call: TRBJ1-6
clone_size: NA
v_call: TRBV19
d_call: TRBD1
cdr3_aa: CASSGTGASHSPLHF
cdr3_nt: TGTGCCAGTAGTGGAACAGGGGCGAGTCATTCACCCCTCCACTTT

j_call: TRBJ2-1
clone_size: NA
v_call: TRBV7-3
d_call: NA
cdr3_aa: CASSSTNNEQFF
cdr3_nt: TGTGCCAGCAGCTCCACGAACAATGAGCAGTTCTTC

j_call: TRBJ2-3
clone_size: NA
v_call: TRBV20-1
d_call: NA
cdr3_aa: CSEVLTDTQYF
cdr3_nt: TGCAGTGAGGTTCTCACAGATACGCAGTATTTT

j_call: TRBJ2-1
clone_size: NA
v_call: TRBV5-1
d_call: NA
cdr3_aa: CASSQWARGNEQFF
cdr3_nt: TGCGCCAGCAGCCAGTGGGCTAGAGGGAATGAGCAGTTCTTC

j_call: TRBJ1-5
clone_size: NA
v_call: TRBV28
d_call: NA
cdr3_aa: CASTSGRAINQPQHF
cdr3_nt: TGTGCCAGCACTTCGGGACGAGCAATCAATCAGCCCCAGCATTTT

j_call: TRBJ2-2
clone_size: NA
v_call: TRBV5-1
d_call: TRBD1
cdr3_aa: CASSLRQGRTFLTGELFF
cdr3_nt: TGCGCCAGCAGCCTCAGACAGGGTCGAACCTTCCTCACCGGGGAGCTGTTTTTT

j_call: TRBJ2-1
clone_size: NA
v_call: TRBV11-3
d_call: TRBD2
cdr3_aa: CASSLRTSGRNREQFF
cdr3_nt: TGTGCCAGCAGCTTAAGGACTAGCGGGAGGAATCGGGAGCAGTTCTTC

j_call: TRBJ2-3
clone_size: NA
v_call: TRBV18
d_call: TRBD2
cdr3_aa: CASSPPTSGTDTQYF
cdr3_nt: TGTGCCAGCTCACCACCGACTAGCGGTACAGATACGCAGTATTTT

j_call: TRBJ1-2
clone_size: NA
v_call: TRBV28
d_call: NA
cdr3_aa: CASRFLGGYGYTF
cdr3_nt: TGTGCCAGCAGATTTCTGGGGGGCTATGGCTACACCTTC

j_call: TRBJ2-6
clone_size: NA
v_call: TRBV7-3
d_call: TRBD1
cdr3_aa: CASSPGQGFDVLTF
cdr3_nt: TGTGCCAGCAGCCCAGGACAGGGTTTCGACGTCCTGACTTTC

j_call: TRBJ2-7
clone_size: NA
v_call: TRBV5-1
d_call: NA
cdr3_aa: CASSSGHREQYF
cdr3_nt: TGCGCCAGCAGCTCCGGACATCGCGAGCAGTACTTC

j_call: TRBJ2-1
clone_size: NA
v_call: TRBV7-3
d_call: NA
cdr3_aa: CASSLWGQVSYNEQFF
cdr3_nt: TGTGCCAGCAGCTTATGGGGCCAGGTGAGCTACAATGAGCAGTTCTTC

j_call: TRBJ1-1
clone_size: NA
v_call: TRBV5-1
d_call: NA
cdr3_aa: CASSLPALGTEAFF
cdr3_nt: TGCGCCAGCAGCTTACCGGCCTTGGGCACTGAAGCTTTCTTT

j_call: TRBJ1-5
clone_size: few
v_call: TRBV25-1
d_call: NA
cdr3_aa: CASSVAVNQPQHF
cdr3_nt: TGTGCCAGCAGTGTTGCAGTCAATCAGCCCCAGCATTTT

j_call: TRBJ2-7
clone_size: NA
v_call: TRBV18
d_call: NA
cdr3_aa: CASSPQGRFHEQYF
cdr3_nt: TGTGCCAGCTCACCACAGGGGCGCTTCCACGAGCAGTACTTC

j_call: TRBJ2-2
clone_size: NA
v_call: TRBV6-5
d_call: NA
cdr3_aa: CASRQVETNTGELFF
cdr3_nt: TGTGCCAGCAGGCAGGTGGAGACAAACACCGGGGAGCTGTTTTTT

j_call: TRBJ1-6
clone_size: NA
v_call: TRBV9
d_call: NA
cdr3_aa: CASSGRVGNSPLHF
cdr3_nt: TGTGCCAGCAGCGGTCGGGTTGGTAATTCACCCCTCCACTTT

j_call: TRBJ2-3
clone_size: NA
v_call: TRBV6-5
d_call: NA
cdr3_aa: CASSKFGTDTQYF
cdr3_nt: TGTGCCAGCAGTAAATTTGGCACAGATACGCAGTATTTT

j_call: TRBJ2-1
clone_size: once
v_call: TRBV4-1
d_call: TRBD2
cdr3_aa: CASSQVGTTWGDEQFF
cdr3_nt: TGCGCCAGCAGCCAAGTGGGGACTACCTGGGGCGATGAGCAGTTCTTC

j_call: TRBJ1-2
clone_size: NA
v_call: TRBV19
d_call: NA
cdr3_aa: CASSPRTSGYTF
cdr3_nt: TGTGCCAGTAGTCCCCGGACAAGTGGCTACACCTTC

j_call: TRBJ2-2
clone_size: NA
v_call: TRBV7-2
d_call: NA
cdr3_aa: CASSLVPRSNGELFF
cdr3_nt: TGTGCCAGCAGCTTAGTTCCCAGGTCTAACGGGGAGCTGTTTTTT

j_call: TRBJ2-3
clone_size: NA
v_call: TRBV9
d_call: TRBD2
cdr3_aa: CASSVVAGGDTQYF
cdr3_nt: TGTGCCAGCAGCGTAGTTGCGGGAGGGGATACGCAGTATTTT

j_call: TRBJ2-2
clone_size: NA
v_call: TRBV27
d_call: NA
cdr3_aa: CASSTTATNTGELFF
cdr3_nt: TGTGCCAGCAGTACGACAGCCACGAACACCGGGGAGCTGTTTTTT

j_call: TRBJ1-5
clone_size: NA
v_call: TRBV5-1
d_call: NA
cdr3_aa: CASRIGANQPQHF
cdr3_nt: TGCGCCAGCAGGATAGGGGCAAATCAGCCCCAGCATTTT

j_call: TRBJ2-7
clone_size: NA
v_call: TRBV6-6
d_call: TRBD2
cdr3_aa: CASRTGGGGYEQYF
cdr3_nt: TGTGCCAGCAGAACCGGCGGGGGAGGCTACGAGCAGTACTTC

j_call: TRBJ2-1
clone_size: NA
v_call: TRBV28
d_call: TRBD2
cdr3_aa: CASSSPHRTSGRVNEQFF
cdr3_nt: TGTGCCAGCAGTTCCCCTCATCGGACTAGCGGGAGAGTCAATGAGCAGTTCTTC

j_call: TRBJ2-7
clone_size: NA
v_call: TRBV29-1
d_call: NA
cdr3_aa: CSVGGTSRAYEQYF
cdr3_nt: TGCAGCGTTGGGGGAACTTCCCGGGCCTACGAGCAGTACTTC

j_call: TRBJ1-2
clone_size: NA
v_call: TRBV4-3
d_call: NA
cdr3_aa: CASSQDIQKNYGYTF
cdr3_nt: TGCGCCAGCAGCCAGGACATCCAAAAGAACTATGGCTACACCTTC

j_call: TRBJ1-1
clone_size: NA
v_call: TRBV29-1
d_call: NA
cdr3_aa: CSFRHPNTEAFF
cdr3_nt: TGCAGCTTCCGACATCCGAACACTGAAGCTTTCTTT

j_call: TRBJ2-1
clone_size: NA
v_call: TRBV5-1
d_call: TRBD2
cdr3_aa: CASSSGLAGYNEQFF
cdr3_nt: TGCGCCAGCAGCTCGGGACTAGCGGGCTACAATGAGCAGTTCTTC

j_call: TRBJ2-2
clone_size: NA
v_call: TRBV4-2
d_call: NA
cdr3_aa: CASSQVKARHTGELFF
cdr3_nt: TGTGCCAGCAGCCAAGTAAAGGCAAGGCACACCGGGGAGCTGTTTTTT

j_call: TRBJ2-5
clone_size: NA
v_call: TRBV14
d_call: TRBD2
cdr3_aa: CASSQWKGGRGPETQYF
cdr3_nt: TGTGCCAGCAGCCAATGGAAAGGCGGGAGGGGTCCAGAGACCCAGTACTTC